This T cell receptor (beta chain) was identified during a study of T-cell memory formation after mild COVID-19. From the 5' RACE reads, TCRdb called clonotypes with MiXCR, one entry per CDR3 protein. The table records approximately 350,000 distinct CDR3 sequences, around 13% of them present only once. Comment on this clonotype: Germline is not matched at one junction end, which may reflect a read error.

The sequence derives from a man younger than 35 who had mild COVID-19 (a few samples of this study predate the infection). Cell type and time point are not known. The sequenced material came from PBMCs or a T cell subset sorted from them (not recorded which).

The CDR3 loop reads CASSLQAGALF. CDR3 nucleotides: TGTGCCAGCAGCCTCCAAGCTGGGGCTCTCTTT. V gene TRBV6-1 combines with J gene TRBJ1-1; TRBD1 might be the D (5 bases). This CDR3 has 11 amino acids. Germline CDR1 is MNHNS and CDR2 is SASEGT.